This T cell receptor (beta chain) derives from a study of CD8 T cells in ankylosing spondylitis. Study-level points and caveats: A TCR beta motif of 7 to 9 highly homologous variants seemed to mark ankylosing spondylitis blood. Several of the motif variants were reported before in synovial fluid and blood from reactive arthritis.

A few counts support this clonotype. Its antigen remains unknown. Quantitative 5'-RACE with molecular barcodes produced the TCR beta libraries. TCRdb ran MiXCR on the 5' RACE reads and lists one entry per CDR3 protein. The profile shows more than 650,000 distinct CDR3 sequences, about 11% of them singletons. Trimming removed 5 bases from V and 4 bases from J, with 19 bases in between. The germline gives CDR1 SGHRS, CDR2 YFSETQ. The CDR3 has 16 amino acids. This chain links TRBV5-1 with TRBJ2-1; D is unresolved. Sequenced input: blood, either unsorted or a sorted T cell fraction (not recorded which). This clonotype originated in a male donor with ankylosing spondylitis. The CDR3 bases are TGCGCCAGCAGTTACCTGGGCGACTCAAATTACAATGAGCAGTTCTTC. It translates to CASSYLGDSNYNEQFF.